This T cell receptor (beta chain) originates from a study of regulatory T cells in long-lasting Graves disease. Regarding time point: persistent/refractory GD, antithyroid drugs over 5 years with positive TRAb. Preparation of the TCR library used RNA extracted from PBMCs. This CDR3 region has 16 residues. Germline-derived CDR1 and CDR2 are MDHEN and SYDVKM. V dropped 6 bases and J dropped 5; count of bases not matched to a gene: 10. Assembly of TCR beta libraries relied on iRepertoire HTBI primers together with Arm-PCR of CDR3 regions. TCRdb re-called the multiplex PCR reads through MiXCR, storing one row per CDR3 protein. The repertoire includes 450,000 or so distinct CDR3 sequences, more than 20% of them detected once, and 7.8% sits in the top ten. This clonotype was observed many times.

The V and J genes are TRBV28 and TRBJ2-2; 9 bases map to TRBD1. The sequence was obtained from a female donor with Graves disease. The sequencing here drew on peripheral blood mononuclear cells (PBMCs), taken when the disease was refractory, from a patient treated with antithyroid drugs. Here the CDR3 DNA reads TGTGCCAGCAGGTCAGAGGTACAGGGGGCGACCGGGGAGCTGTTTTTT. This translates into CASRSEVQGATGELFF. The complete variable domain, with remaining parts taken from reference TRBV28 and TRBJ2-2, reads DVKVTQSSRYLVKRTGEKVFLECVQDMDHENMFWYRQDPGLGLRLIYFSYDVKMKEKGDIPEGYSVSREKKERFSLILESASTNQTSMYLCASRSEVQGATGELFFGEGSRLTVL.